This paragraph reports one TCR beta chain. These data are taken from a study of blood T cell repertoires in COVID-19. For the study at large: Samples of COVID-19 (acute and convalescent) were obtained from the United States, Italy and Spain. Sources were T cells, B-cell-depleted T cells, or PBMCs; the material itself was cDNA or gDNA.

Clones were read by immunoSEQ multiplex PCR, and TCRdb kept only the in-frame ones, dropping some. In the table there are around 70,000 clones, roughly nine tenths of which are singletons. Germline CDR1 is SQVTM and CDR2 is ANQGSEA. This CDR3 comprises 15 residues. V was trimmed by 4 bases and J by 1 base, leaving 15 bases between them. Input material: peripheral blood. The rearrangement links TRBV29-1 to TRBJ2-3; perhaps TRBD2 as D (6 bases). This receptor was taken from a human donor in a cohort sampled during active COVID-19. CDR3 amino acids: CSVGGGALGTDTQYF. The CDR3 bases are TGCAGCGTTGGAGGCGGGGCGCTTGGCACAGATACGCAGTATTTT.